This T cell receptor beta chain was found in a study of shared clonotypes between healthy human individuals. This CDR3 has 18 residues. Germline CDR1 SGHKS, CDR2 YYEKEE (reference sequence). V was pared by 1 base and J by 2 bases, with 10 bases of the junction left unmatched. The naive CD8 subset, CD45RO-negative cells positively selected for CCR7, excluded terminally differentiated effector memory CD45RA+ cells. Sequencing was performed with immunoSEQ multiplex PCR; in TCRdb, only in-frame clones are kept and a portion is missing. The sample includes almost 700,000 clones, approximately 90% seen only once; the top ten take 24%.

Material for sequencing was naive CD8+ T cells sorted from blood. The sequence came from a man aged 30 to 39 in good health. The J gene is TRBJ2-3, the V gene TRBV5-5; the match to TRBD2 covers 10 bases. The CDR3: CASSLYSSGSPSTDTQYF. The CDR3 DNA sequence: TGTGCCAGCAGCTTGTATTCTAGCGGGAGCCCCTCCACAGATACGCAGTATTTT.